This is a list of T cell receptor beta chains from one sample in a study of T cells after yellow fever vaccination. TCRdb reprocessed the 5' RACE reads with MiXCR, giving one entry per CDR3 protein. The table shows over 70,000 distinct CDR3 sequences, with almost 8% occurring only once. The sample was CD8+ T cells sorted from PBMCs, taken on the day of the yellow fever booster vaccination. These TCRs come from a man aged 30-40 years who received the YFV17D yellow fever vaccine. Both conserved end residues are part of each CDR3. A D gene is named only where the DNA matches it firmly. Clone size is stated in some rows and not others, as once, few, many or a class when expanded.

CDR3aa | CDR3nt | v_gene | d_gene | j_gene | abundance
CASSPVLGEDTQYF | TGTGCCAGCAGCCCCGTACTAGGGGAAGATACGCAGTATTTT | TRBV6-2/TRBV6-3 | . | TRBJ2-3 | few
CASSIVGRAYEQYF | TGTGCCAGTAGTATAGTCGGCAGGGCCTACGAGCAGTACTTC | TRBV19 | . | TRBJ2-7 | .
CASSLGGGLQETQYF | TGCGCCAGCAGCTTGGGTGGCGGACTCCAAGAGACCCAGTACTTC | TRBV5-1 | . | TRBJ2-5 | few
CASSLESVRQEELFF | TGTGCCAGCAGCTTGGAGTCAGTTCGGCAGGAGGAGCTGTTTTTT | TRBV7-6 | . | TRBJ2-2 | few
CASSPGTSGTARNEQFF | TGCGCCAGCAGCCCCGGGACTAGCGGGACCGCCCGCAATGAGCAGTTCTTC | TRBV4-3 | TRBD2 | TRBJ2-1 | few
CASSLVGGPEAFF | TGTGCCAGCAGCTTGGTCGGAGGCCCTGAAGCTTTCTTT | TRBV5-6 | . | TRBJ1-1 | few
CSSTGEEINEKLFF | TGCAGTTCAACAGGGGAGGAAATTAATGAAAAACTGTTTTTT | TRBV20-1 | TRBD1 | TRBJ1-4 | few
CATSRRGVVTGELFF | TGTGCCACCAGCAGGAGGGGGGTGGTCACCGGGGAGCTGTTTTTT | TRBV15 | . | TRBJ2-2 | .
CASSLSGSSTQYF | TGTGCCAGCAGTTTATCGGGGAGTTCGACCCAGTACTTC | TRBV27 | . | TRBJ2-5 | many
CASSFRAGADLKLYEQYF | TGTGCCAGTAGTTTCCGGGCGGGAGCGGACCTCAAATTATACGAGCAGTACTTC | TRBV19 | TRBD2 | TRBJ2-7 | .
CASSWSGQGEYEQYF | TGCGCCAGCAGCTGGTCGGGACAGGGGGAGTACGAGCAGTACTTC | TRBV5-1 | TRBD1 | TRBJ2-7 | .
CASSLNPWTDYEQYF | TGTGCCAGCAGCTTAAACCCCTGGACAGACTACGAGCAGTACTTC | TRBV7-2 | . | TRBJ2-7 | few
CASSLAVEQYF | TGTGCCAGCAGCTTAGCGGTAGAGCAGTACTTC | TRBV7-2 | . | TRBJ2-7 | many
CIGQGTNTGELFF | TGCATTGGGCAGGGCACGAACACCGGGGAGCTGTTTTTT | TRBV20-1 | . | TRBJ2-2 | many
CASSEVYEQYF | TGCGCCAGCAGTGAGGTCTACGAGCAGTACTTC | TRBV10-2 | . | TRBJ2-7 | many
CASSDSIETGEQFF | TGTGCCAGCAGTGACTCAATAGAGACTGGGGAGCAGTTCTTC | TRBV6-4 | . | TRBJ2-1 | many
CASSLSNGAGPQHF | TGTGCCAGCAGTTTATCGAATGGAGCTGGGCCCCAGCATTTT | TRBV27 | . | TRBJ1-5 | .
CASSDWADSQETQYF | TGTGCCAGCAGTGATTGGGCCGACAGTCAAGAGACCCAGTACTTC | TRBV2 | . | TRBJ2-5 | many
CSVEFFTTGELFF | TGCAGCGTTGAATTTTTTACCACCGGGGAGCTGTTTTTT | TRBV29-1 | . | TRBJ2-2 | .
CASSLAGLAGEGEQFF | TGTGCCAGCAGCTTGGCGGGACTAGCGGGAGAGGGTGAGCAGTTCTTC | TRBV5-6 | TRBD2 | TRBJ2-1 | few
CASSQDGGFNEKLFF | TGCGCCAGCAGCCAAGATGGGGGGTTTAATGAAAAACTGTTTTTT | TRBV4-3 | . | TRBJ1-4 | .
CSARRLVPMLDAYEQYF | TGCAGTGCTCGACGCCTTGTACCAATGCTCGACGCCTACGAGCAGTACTTC | TRBV20-1 | . | TRBJ2-7 | medium-sized
CAISDQGSETQYF | TGTGCCATCAGTGACCAGGGGAGCGAGACCCAGTACTTC | TRBV10-3 | . | TRBJ2-5 | .
CASSSLSWIEQYF | TGTGCCAGCAGCTCTCTATCTTGGATCGAGCAGTACTTC | TRBV7-9 | . | TRBJ2-7 | .
CATSSSLDGYEQYF | TGTGCCACCAGCAGCTCCCTGGACGGCTACGAGCAGTACTTC | TRBV15 | . | TRBJ2-7 | many
CASSYSGQELFYEQYF | TGTGCCAGCAGTTACTCGGGACAGGAGTTATTCTACGAGCAGTACTTC | TRBV6-5 | TRBD1 | TRBJ2-7 | .
CASSLKGGDGYTF | TGCGCCAGCAGCTTAAAGGGGGGGGATGGCTACACCTTC | TRBV4-1 | . | TRBJ1-2 | .
CASRLGTYSYNEQFF | TGTGCCAGTCGGCTTGGTACGTACTCCTACAATGAGCAGTTCTTC | TRBV19 | . | TRBJ2-1 | few
CASSPLETGGYEQYF | TGTGCCAGCAGCCCTCTGGAGACAGGGGGCTACGAGCAGTACTTC | TRBV27 | TRBD1 | TRBJ2-7 | many